A single T cell receptor beta chain is shown here with its context. Assay: immunoSEQ multiplex PCR; the TCRdb copy retains only in-frame clones and omits some. The table records some 140,000 clones, over 85% of them present only once. The record originates from a study of control samples from healthy donors and cancer patients. Sequenced material: blood. This sequence originates from a man aged 40-49 years in good health.

The CDR3 DNA follows: TGTGCCAGCAGCTTAGAAGGGGGGACTAATGAAAAACTGTTTTTT. This gives the protein CASSLEGGTNEKLFF. The genes are TRBV7-2 and TRBJ1-4; maybe TRBD1 (6 bases). Per germline, CDR1 SGHTA and CDR2 FQGNSA. V shed 1 base and J shed 2 bases, with 8 bases lying between them. The CDR3 contains 15 residues.